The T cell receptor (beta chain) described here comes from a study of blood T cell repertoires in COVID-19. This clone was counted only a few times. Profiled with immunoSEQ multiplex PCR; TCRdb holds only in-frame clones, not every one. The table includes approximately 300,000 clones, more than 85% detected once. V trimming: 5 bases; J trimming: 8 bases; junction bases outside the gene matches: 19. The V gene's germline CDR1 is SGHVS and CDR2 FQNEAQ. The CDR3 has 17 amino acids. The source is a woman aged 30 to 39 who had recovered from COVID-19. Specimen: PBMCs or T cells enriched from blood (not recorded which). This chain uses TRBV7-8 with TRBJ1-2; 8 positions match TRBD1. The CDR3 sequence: CASSDSGQEPASGGYTF. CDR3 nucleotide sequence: TGTGCCAGCAGCGATTCGGGACAGGAGCCCGCCAGTGGCGGCTACACCTTC.